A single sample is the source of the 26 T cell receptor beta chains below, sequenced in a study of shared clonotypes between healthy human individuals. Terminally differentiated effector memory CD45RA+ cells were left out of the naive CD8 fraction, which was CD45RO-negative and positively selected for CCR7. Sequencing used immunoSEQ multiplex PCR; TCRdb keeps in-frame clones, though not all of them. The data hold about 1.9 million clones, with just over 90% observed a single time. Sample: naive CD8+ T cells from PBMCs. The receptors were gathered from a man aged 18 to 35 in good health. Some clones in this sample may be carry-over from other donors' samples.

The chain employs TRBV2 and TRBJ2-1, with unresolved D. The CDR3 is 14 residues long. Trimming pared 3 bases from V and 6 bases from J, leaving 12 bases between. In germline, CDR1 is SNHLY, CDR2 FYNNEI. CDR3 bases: TGTGCCAGCAGTGACAGACGGAGAGCCAATGAGCAGTTCTTC. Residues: CASSDRRRANEQFF.

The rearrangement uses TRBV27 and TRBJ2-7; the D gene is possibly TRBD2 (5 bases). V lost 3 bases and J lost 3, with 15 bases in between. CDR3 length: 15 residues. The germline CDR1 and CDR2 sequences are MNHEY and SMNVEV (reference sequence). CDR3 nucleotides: TGTGCCAGCAGTTTGTCCCGCCACGCGGGCTACGAGCAGTACTTC. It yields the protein CASSLSRHAGYEQYF.

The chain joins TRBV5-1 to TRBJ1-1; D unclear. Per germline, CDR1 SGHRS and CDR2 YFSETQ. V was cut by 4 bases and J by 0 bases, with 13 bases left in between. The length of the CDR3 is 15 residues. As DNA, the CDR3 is TGCGCCAGCAGCCTTGACGGTTCCATGAACACTGAAGCTTTCTTT. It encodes CASSLDGSMNTEAFF.

DNA of the CDR3: TGTGCCAGCAGTGGGACCGGCTACAATGAGCAGTTCTTC. It is translated as CASSGTGYNEQFF. V gene TRBV2 combines with J gene TRBJ2-1; D remains unclear. The CDR3 length is 13 residues. CDR1 is SNHLY, CDR2 FYNNEI, per germline. The V end lost 4 bases, the J end lost 3 bases, and 7 bases lay between the germline ends.

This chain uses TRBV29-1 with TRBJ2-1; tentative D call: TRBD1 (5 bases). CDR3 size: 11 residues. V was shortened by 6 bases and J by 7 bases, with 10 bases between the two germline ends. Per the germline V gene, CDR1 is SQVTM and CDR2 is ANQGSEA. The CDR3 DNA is TGCAGCGTAGACAGTCTTAATGAGCAGTTCTTC. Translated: CSVDSLNEQFF.

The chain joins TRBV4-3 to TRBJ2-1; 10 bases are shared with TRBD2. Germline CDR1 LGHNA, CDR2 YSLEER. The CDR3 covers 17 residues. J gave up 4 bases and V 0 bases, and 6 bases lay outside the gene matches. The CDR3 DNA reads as TGCGCCAGCAGCCAAGATGGGCTAGCGGGAGTATACAATGAGCAGTTCTTC. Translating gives CASSQDGLAGVYNEQFF.

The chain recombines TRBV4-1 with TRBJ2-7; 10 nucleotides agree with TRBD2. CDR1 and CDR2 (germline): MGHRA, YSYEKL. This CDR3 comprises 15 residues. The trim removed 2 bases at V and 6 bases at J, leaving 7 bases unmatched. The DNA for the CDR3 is TGCGCCAGCAGCCAACCCACTAGCGGGAATAGCGAGCAGTACTTC. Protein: CASSQPTSGNSEQYF.

This CDR3 reads CASSLQKTGTSYEQYF. The CDR3 bases are TGTGCCAGCAGCTTACAAAAGACAGGTACTTCCTACGAGCAGTACTTC. The chain employs TRBV7-6 and TRBJ2-7, with D maybe TRBD1 (6 bases). Trimming stripped 2 bases from V and 1 base from J, with 15 bases between. CDR1 and CDR2 (germline): SGHVS, FNYEAQ. The CDR3 loop spans 16 amino acids. Variable domain in full (rest from reference TRBV7-6 and TRBJ2-7): GAGVSQSPRYKVTKRGQDVALRCDPISGHVSLYWYRQALGQGPEFLTYFNYEAQQDKSGLPNDRFSAERPEGSISTLTIQRTEQRDSAMYRCASSLQKTGTSYEQYFGPGTRLTVT.

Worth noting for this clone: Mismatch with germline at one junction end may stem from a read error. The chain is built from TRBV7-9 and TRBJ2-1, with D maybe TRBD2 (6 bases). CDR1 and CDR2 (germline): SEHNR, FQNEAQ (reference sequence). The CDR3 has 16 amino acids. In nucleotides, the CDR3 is TGTGCCAACAGCTTACGGTCGGGAGCGACTTACAATGAGCAGTTCTTC. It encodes CANSLRSGATYNEQFF.

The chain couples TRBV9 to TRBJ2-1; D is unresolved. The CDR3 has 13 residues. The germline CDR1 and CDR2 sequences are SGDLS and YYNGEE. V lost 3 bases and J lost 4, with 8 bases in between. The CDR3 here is CASSDRHYNEQFF. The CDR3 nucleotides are TGTGCCAGCAGCGACCGGCATTACAATGAGCAGTTCTTC.

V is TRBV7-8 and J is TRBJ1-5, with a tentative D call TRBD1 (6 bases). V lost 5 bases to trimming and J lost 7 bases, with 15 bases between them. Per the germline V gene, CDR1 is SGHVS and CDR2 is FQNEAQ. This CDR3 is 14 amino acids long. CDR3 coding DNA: TGTGCCAGCAGCCCGGCGGGGGGCTGGCAGCCCCAGCATTTT. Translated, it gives CASSPAGGWQPQHF.

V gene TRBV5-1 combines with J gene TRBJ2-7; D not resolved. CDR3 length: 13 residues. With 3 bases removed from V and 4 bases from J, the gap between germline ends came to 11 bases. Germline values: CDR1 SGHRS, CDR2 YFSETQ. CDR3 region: CASSSDIRYEQYF. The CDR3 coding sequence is TGCGCCAGCAGCTCCGATATCCGATACGAGCAGTACTTC.

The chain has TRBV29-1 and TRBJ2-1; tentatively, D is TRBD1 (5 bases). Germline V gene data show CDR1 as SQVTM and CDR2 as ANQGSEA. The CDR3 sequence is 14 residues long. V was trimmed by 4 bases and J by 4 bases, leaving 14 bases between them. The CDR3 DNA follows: TGCAGCGTTGCGGGCGGACATACGTACAATGAGCAGTTCTTC. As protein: CSVAGGHTYNEQFF.

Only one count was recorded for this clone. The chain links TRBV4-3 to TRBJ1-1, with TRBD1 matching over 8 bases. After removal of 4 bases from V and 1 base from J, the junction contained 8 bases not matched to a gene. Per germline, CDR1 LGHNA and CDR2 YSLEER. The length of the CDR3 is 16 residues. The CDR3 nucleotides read TGCGCCAGCAGCCTCGGGACAGGATCACGGAACACTGAAGCTTTCTTT. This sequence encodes CASSLGTGSRNTEAFF.

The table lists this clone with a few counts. CDR3 DNA: TGTGCCAGTAGTATTTACAGGGATAAGCGGCAGCCCCAGCATTTT. It translates to CASSIYRDKRQPQHF. J is TRBJ1-5 and V is TRBV19, with a possible D match to TRBD1 (6 bases). Trimming took 3 bases from V and 7 from J, leaving 16 bases between them. Germline V CDR1 and CDR2: LNHDA, SQIVND (reference sequence). The CDR3 extends over 15 amino acids. Using reference TRBV19 and TRBJ1-5 for the parts outside the CDR3, the full variable domain is DGGITQSPKYLFRKEGQNVTLSCEQNLNHDAMYWYRQDPGQGLRLIYYSQIVNDFQKGDIAEGYSVSREKKESFPLTVTSAQKNPTAFYLCASSIYRDKRQPQHFGDGTRLSIL.

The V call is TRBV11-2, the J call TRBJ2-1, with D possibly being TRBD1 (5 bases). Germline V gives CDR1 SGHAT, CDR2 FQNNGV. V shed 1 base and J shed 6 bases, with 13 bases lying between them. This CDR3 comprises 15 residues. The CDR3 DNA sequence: TGTGCCAGCAGCTTAGTACAGGCGATCTCCAATGAGCAGTTCTTC. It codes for CASSLVQAISNEQFF.

For the CDR3, the DNA is TGTGCCAGCAGCTTGATTAGGTCGGCAGCTCATAACGAGCAGTACTTC. Encoded protein: CASSLIRSAAHNEQYF. The chain couples TRBV11-2 to TRBJ2-7; no reliable D call. V was pared by 3 bases and J by 5 bases, with 20 bases between. Germline CDR1 and CDR2: SGHAT and FQNNGV. The length of the CDR3 is 16 residues. Complete variable domain (other parts from reference TRBV11-2 and TRBJ2-7): EAGVAQSPRYKIIEKRQSVAFWCNPISGHATLYWYQQILGQGPKLLIQFQNNGVVDDSQLPKDRFSAERLKGVDSTLKIQPAKLEDSAVYLCASSLIRSAAHNEQYFGPGTRLTVT.

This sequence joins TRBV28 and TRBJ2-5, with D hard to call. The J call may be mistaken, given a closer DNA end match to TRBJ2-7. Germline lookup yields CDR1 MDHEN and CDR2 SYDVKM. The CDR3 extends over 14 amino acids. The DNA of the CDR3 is TGTGCCAGCAGCGATCATGCTCCAGGTGGCGAGCAGTACTTC. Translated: CASSDHAPGGEQYF.

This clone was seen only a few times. CDR3 DNA: TGCAGCGTTTATGGGGGCTTGAACACTGAAGCTTTCTTT. It codes for CSVYGGLNTEAFF. The chain combines TRBV29-1 with TRBJ1-1; maybe TRBD1 (6 bases). This CDR3 has 13 amino acids. Germline lookup yields CDR1 SQVTM and CDR2 ANQGSEA. V lost 5 bases and J lost 0, with 10 bases in between.

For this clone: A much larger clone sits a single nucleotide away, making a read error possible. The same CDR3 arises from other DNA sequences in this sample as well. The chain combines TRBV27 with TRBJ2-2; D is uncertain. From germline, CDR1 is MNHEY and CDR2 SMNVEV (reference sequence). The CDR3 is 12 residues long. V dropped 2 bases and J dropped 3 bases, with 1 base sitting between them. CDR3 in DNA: TGTGCCAGCAGTTTAGACACCGGGGAGCTGTTTTTT. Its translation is CASSLDTGELFF.

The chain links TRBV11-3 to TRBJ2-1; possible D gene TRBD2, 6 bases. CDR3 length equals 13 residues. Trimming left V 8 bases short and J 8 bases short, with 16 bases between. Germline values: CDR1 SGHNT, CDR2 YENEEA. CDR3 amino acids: CASGLARDDEQFF. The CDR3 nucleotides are TGTGCCAGCGGGCTAGCGAGAGACGATGAGCAGTTCTTC. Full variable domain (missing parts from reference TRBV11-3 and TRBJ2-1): EAGVVQSPRYKIIEKKQPVAFWCNPISGHNTLYWYLQNLGQGPELLIRYENEEAVDDSQLPKDRFSAERLKGVDSTLKIQPAELGDSAVYLCASGLARDDEQFFGPGTRLTVL.

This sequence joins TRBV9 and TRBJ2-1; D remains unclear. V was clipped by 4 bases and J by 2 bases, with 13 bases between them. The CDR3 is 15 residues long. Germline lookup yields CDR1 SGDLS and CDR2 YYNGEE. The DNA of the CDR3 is TGTGCCAGCAGCCAAGACCGTGGGACCTACAATGAGCAGTTCTTC. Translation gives CASSQDRGTYNEQFF.

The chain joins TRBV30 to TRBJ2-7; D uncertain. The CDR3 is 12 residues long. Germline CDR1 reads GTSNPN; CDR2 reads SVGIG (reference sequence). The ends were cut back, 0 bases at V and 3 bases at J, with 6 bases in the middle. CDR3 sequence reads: CAWSVENYEQYF. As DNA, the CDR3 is TGTGCCTGGAGTGTAGAGAACTACGAGCAGTACTTC. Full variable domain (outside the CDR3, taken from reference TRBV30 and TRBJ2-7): SQTIHQWPATLVQPVGSPLSLECTVEGTSNPNLYWYRQAAGRGLQLLFYSVGIGQISSEVPQNLSASRPQDRQFILSSKKLLLSDSGFYLCAWSVENYEQYFGPGTRLTVT.

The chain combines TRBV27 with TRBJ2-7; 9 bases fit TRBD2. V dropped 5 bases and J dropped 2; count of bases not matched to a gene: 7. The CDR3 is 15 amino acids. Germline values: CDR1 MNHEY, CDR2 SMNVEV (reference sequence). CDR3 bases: TGTGCCAGCAGTCCCTTGACTAGCGGCCCCTACGAGCAGTACTTC. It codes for CASSPLTSGPYEQYF.

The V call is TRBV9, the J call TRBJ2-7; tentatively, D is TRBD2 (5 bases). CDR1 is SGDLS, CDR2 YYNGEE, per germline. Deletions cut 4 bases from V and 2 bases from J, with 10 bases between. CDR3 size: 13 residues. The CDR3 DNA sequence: TGTGCCAGCAGCTCTAGCAGTCCCTACGAGCAGTACTTC. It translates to CASSSSSPYEQYF.

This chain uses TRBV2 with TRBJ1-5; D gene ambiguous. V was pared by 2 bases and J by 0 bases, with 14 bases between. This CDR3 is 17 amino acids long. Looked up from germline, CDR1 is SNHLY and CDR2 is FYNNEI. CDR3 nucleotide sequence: TGTGCCAGCAGTGAATTTCGGATGTTGGATAGCAATCAGCCCCAGCATTTT. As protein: CASSEFRMLDSNQPQHF.